These T cell receptor beta chains were read from a single sample in a study of patients and donors after allogeneic stem cell transplantation. TCRdb re-called the RT-PCR reads with MiXCR, one entry per CDR3 protein. The table lists more than 850,000 distinct CDR3 sequences, 18% of them singletons. Sequencing input: blood, either unsorted or a sorted T cell fraction (not recorded which). All receptors derive from a human donor who was either an allogeneic HSCT recipient or a stem cell or donor lymphocyte infusion donor (not recorded which). It is not recorded whose cells these are; they may come from a transplant donor. The CDR3 runs from the conserved cysteine through the conserved F or W. Fields, in order: J gene, D gene, V gene, clone size, CDR3 protein, CDR3 DNA. The D gene is left open where the match is weak. Rows may omit the clone size; those that give it use once, few, many or a size class.

TRBJ2-1 TRBD2 TRBV20-1 many CSARVVGTSVYNEQFF TGCAGTGCTAGAGTAGTTGGGACTAGCGTCTACAATGAGCAGTTCTTC
TRBJ1-5 - TRBV7-8 - CASSGSQTGNQPQHF TGTGCCAGCAGCGGATCGCAGACGGGGAATCAGCCCCAGCATTTT
TRBJ2-1 - TRBV4-1 - CASSHSIRLDGEQFF TGCGCCAGCAGCCACTCTATCCGATTAGACGGTGAGCAGTTCTTC
TRBJ2-1 - TRBV18 - CASSLGPTGEQFF TGTGCCAGCTCACTAGGACCCACGGGTGAGCAGTTCTTC
TRBJ2-7 - TRBV5-1 few CASSSVGYQLQSNSYEQYF TGCGCCAGCAGCTCGGTGGGGTACCAGCTACAGAGTAACTCCTACGAGCAGTACTTC
TRBJ2-2 TRBD1 TRBV12-3/TRBV12-4 - CASSYRGWTGELFF TGTGCCAGCAGCTACAGGGGCTGGACCGGGGAGCTGTTTTTT
TRBJ2-3 - TRBV4-3 - CASSQDRNGASTDTQYF TGCGCCAGCAGCCAAGATCGGAATGGTGCTAGCACAGATACGCAGTATTTT
TRBJ2-5 - TRBV9 few CASSATVQETQYF TGTGCCAGCAGCGCCACGGTCCAAGAGACCCAGTACTTC
TRBJ1-5 - TRBV6-1 - CASSGATTQPQHF TGTGCCAGCAGTGGTGCTACAACTCAGCCCCAGCATTTT
TRBJ2-7 - TRBV29-1 - CSGTQGFSYEQYF TGCAGCGGTACACAGGGCTTCTCCTACGAGCAGTACTTC
TRBJ2-3 - TRBV27 few CASSLYPSADTQYF TGTGCCAGCAGTCTCTACCCCTCAGCAGATACGCAGTATTTT
TRBJ2-5 - TRBV6-1 - CASYAWGTSTVETQYF TGTGCCAGCTACGCGTGGGGTACTAGTACTGTTGAGACCCAGTACTTC
TRBJ1-5 TRBD1 TRBV20-1 few CSASDREGSNQPQHF TGCAGTGCGTCGGACAGGGAGGGAAGCAATCAGCCCCAGCATTTT
TRBJ2-1 TRBD1 TRBV29-1 - CSGIGQGAIRNEQFF TGCAGCGGGATCGGACAGGGGGCGATTCGTAATGAGCAGTTCTTC
TRBJ2-3 TRBD2 TRBV12-3/TRBV12-4 - CASSPGTSTTDTQYF TGTGCCAGCAGCCCCGGGACTAGCACGACAGATACGCAGTATTTT
TRBJ1-2 - TRBV4-3 few CASSQTRTVRYGYTF TGCGCCAGCAGCCAAACTCGGACGGTGCGTTATGGCTACACCTTC
TRBJ2-7 - TRBV6-1 few CASRKGGREQYF TGTGCCAGCAGGAAGGGGGGTCGCGAGCAGTACTTC
TRBJ2-5 TRBD2 TRBV4-2 - CASSQDTSGRAGTQYF TGTGCCAGCAGCCAAGATACTAGCGGGAGGGCCGGGACCCAGTACTTC
TRBJ2-1 - TRBV18 few CASSPDENEQFF TGTGCCAGCTCACCCGATGAGAATGAGCAGTTCTTC
TRBJ2-7 - TRBV5-5 - CASSLWRYRGLEQYF TGTGCCAGCAGCTTGTGGCGATACCGCGGCCTCGAGCAGTACTTC
TRBJ1-2 - TRBV3-1 - CASSHRVVNYGYTF TGTGCCAGCAGCCACAGGGTGGTGAACTATGGCTACACCTTC
TRBJ2-1 - TRBV28 - CASKTVRVHEQFF TGTGCCAGCAAGACCGTAAGGGTCCATGAGCAGTTCTTC